This record looks at one T cell receptor beta chain sequence and its context. The record originates from a study of T cell changes during pregnancy in multiple sclerosis. The data were produced by immunoSEQ multiplex PCR, yet TCRdb's version contains in-frame clones alone and is incomplete. This sample has approximately 43,000 clones, with approximately 94% found just once. Trimming took 2 bases from V and 2 from J, leaving 10 bases between them. In germline, CDR1 is SNHLY, CDR2 FYNNEI. The CDR3 length is 14 residues. The clonotype comes from a female donor with multiple sclerosis, enrolled in a pregnancy study. The chain joins TRBV2 to TRBJ2-7, with D unclear. Material: CD8+ T cells from peripheral blood mononuclear cells, obtained in the third trimester of pregnancy. The CDR3 coding sequence is TGTGCCAGCAGTGAACAGACACGTACCTACGAGCAGTACTTC. Protein sequence: CASSEQTRTYEQYF.